Sequencing of this T cell receptor (beta chain) was carried out in a study of regulatory and conventional T cells in RAG deficiency. Study-wide context: In hypomorphic RAG CID or atypical SCID, autoimmunity is frequently associated. Study-wide findings and caveats: Sorted Omenn CD25-high CD127-low cells may not be bona fide Tregs. Shorter CDR3s in all patient subsets; >75% Treg-Tconv overlap in Omenn.

Genomic DNA came from blood regulatory T cells gated CD4+ CD25-high CD127-low. TCRdb's copy holds only in-frame clones and misses some; the assay was immunoSEQ multiplex PCR. The sample yields 280 or so clones, 45% seen once. In its sample, this clone is hyperexpanded (1% or more). What it recognizes is unknown. The CDR3 covers 12 residues. CDR1 is SGHKS, CDR2 YYEKEE, per germline (reference sequence). Trimming left V 4 bases short and J 1 base short, with 3 bases between. The genes are TRBV5-5 and TRBJ1-5; D is unresolved. This sequence originates from a human donor with RAG deficiency presenting as severe combined immunodeficiency. Sequencing was performed on Tregs sorted from blood. CDR3 sequence (DNA): TGTGCCAGCAGCCAAAGCAATCAGCCCCAGCATTTT. As protein: CASSQSNQPQHF. The full variable domain, in which reference TRBV5-5 and TRBJ1-5 provide the parts outside the CDR3, is DAGVTQSPTHLIKTRGQQVTLRCSPISGHKSVSWYQQVLGQGPQFIFQYYEKEERGRGNFPDRFSARQFPNYSSELNVNALLLGDSALYLCASSQSNQPQHFGDGTRLSIL.